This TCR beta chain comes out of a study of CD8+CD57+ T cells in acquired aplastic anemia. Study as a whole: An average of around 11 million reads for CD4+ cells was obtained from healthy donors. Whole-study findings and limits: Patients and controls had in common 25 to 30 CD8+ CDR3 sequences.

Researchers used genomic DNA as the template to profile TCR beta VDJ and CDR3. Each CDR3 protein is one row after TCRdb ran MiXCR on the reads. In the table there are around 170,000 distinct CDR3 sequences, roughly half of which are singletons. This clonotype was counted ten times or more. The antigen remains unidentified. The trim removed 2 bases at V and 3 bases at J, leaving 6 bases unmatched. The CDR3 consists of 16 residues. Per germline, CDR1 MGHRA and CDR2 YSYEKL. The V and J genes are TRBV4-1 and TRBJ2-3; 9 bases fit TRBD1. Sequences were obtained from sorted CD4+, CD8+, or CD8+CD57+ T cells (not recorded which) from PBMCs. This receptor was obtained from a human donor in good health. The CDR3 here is CASSQPYRGLTDTQYF. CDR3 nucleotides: TGCGCCAGCAGCCAACCATACAGGGGGCTGACAGATACGCAGTATTTT.